This TCR beta chain was found in a study of a mutant IDH1 vaccine in newly diagnosed glioma. Study information: Treatment recipients were about 62% male and 37.5% female, and their mean age was about 39 years. The study, taken as a whole, reports: Whatever changes occurred in top peripheral T cell clonotypes seemed unrelated to pseudoprogression. Induction of immune responses by the vaccine occurred in 85% to 95% of patients.

As to this clone: The antigen is not known.

Time point defined: baseline, week 1 (first vaccination visit). The treatment: pre-vaccination baseline after standard-of-care therapy. Repertoires were generated with immunoSEQ multiplex PCR, while TCRdb's copy carries only in-frame clones and drops some. The table has about 38,000 clones, around four fifths seen once. Trimming took 6 bases from V and 1 from J, leaving 10 bases between them. The germline CDR1 and CDR2 sequences are ENHRY and SYGVKD. This CDR3 is built from 14 residues. The rearrangement links TRBV10-3 to TRBJ1-5; D possibly corresponds to TRBD1 (5 bases). This clonotype was obtained from a man aged 35 to 55 with glioma. Some clones in this sample may be carry-over from other donors' samples. Source: PBMCs, taken from a glioma patient treated with radiotherapy, temozolomide or both. Here the CDR3 reads CAIRGTESNQPQHF. CDR3 sequence (DNA): TGTGCCATCAGGGGGACCGAGAGCAATCAGCCCCAGCATTTT.